These T cell receptor beta chains were read from a single sample in a study of cytotoxic CD8 clonotypes in ibrutinib-treated CLL. Measured with immunoSEQ multiplex PCR; TCRdb has only the in-frame clones, and not every one. The data show around 140,000 clones, around 82% seen once. The specimen was PBMCs, collected after 36 months of ibrutinib treatment. These receptor sequences come from a human donor with chronic lymphocytic leukemia. Each CDR3 is given with its conserved first and last residue. The D gene is left open where the match is weak. Some rows have no size entry. The others give once, few or many, or a class for an expanded clone.

CDR3 protein | CDR3 DNA | J gene | V gene | clone size | D gene
CASSPMRTGYEKLFF | TGTGCCAGCAGCCCAATGAGAACAGGGTATGAAAAACTGTTTTTT | TRBJ1-4 | TRBV14 | - | -
CASSEQSGNQPQHF | TGTGCCAGCTCGGAACAATCGGGCAATCAGCCCCAGCATTTT | TRBJ1-5 | TRBV18 | - | -
CAISGKLADYNEQFF | TGTGCCATCAGTGGGAAACTAGCGGATTACAATGAGCAGTTCTTC | TRBJ2-1 | TRBV10-3 | few | TRBD2
CASSPKMDGGYTF | TGTGCCAGCAGCCCGAAGATGGATGGTGGCTACACCTTC | TRBJ1-2 | TRBV7-2 | - | -
CSANGLGGDEQFF | TGCAGCGCGAACGGACTCGGTGGGGATGAGCAGTTCTTC | TRBJ2-1 | TRBV29-1 | - | -
CAWSSSTTPRGEQYF | TGTGCCTGGAGCTCCTCAACCACCCCCCGAGGCGAGCAGTACTTC | TRBJ2-7 | TRBV30 | - | -
CASSYSFGAGPGELFF | TGTGCCAGCAGTTACTCGTTTGGGGCTGGGCCCGGGGAGCTGTTTTTT | TRBJ2-2 | TRBV6-6 | - | -
CASRHTDTQYF | TGTGCCAGCAGGCACACAGATACGCAGTATTTT | TRBJ2-3 | TRBV25-1 | - | -
CASSPPSLSYEQYF | TGTGCCAGCTCACCACCCTCCCTCTCCTACGAGCAGTACTTC | TRBJ2-7 | TRBV18 | - | -
CASSQTGGGYTF | TGTGCCAGCAGTCAGACAGGGGGTGGCTACACCTTC | TRBJ1-2 | TRBV27 | - | TRBD1
CASSRTGGKYEQYF | TGTGCCAGCAGTCGAACGGGGGGGAAGTACGAGCAGTACTTC | TRBJ2-7 | TRBV28 | - | TRBD2
CASSPSLRGSQETQYF | TGTGCCAGCAGTCCATCCCTACGCGGGTCGCAAGAGACCCAGTACTTC | TRBJ2-5 | TRBV25-1 | - | -
CASGSGTYRYNSPLHF | TGTGCCAGCGGGTCGGGAACTTATCGCTATAATTCACCCCTCCACTTT | TRBJ1-6 | TRBV9 | few | -
CASSRRNTEAFF | TGTGCCAGTAGTCGACGCAACACTGAAGCTTTCTTT | TRBJ1-1 | TRBV19 | - | -
CASSPYQGAHEQYF | TGTGCCAGCTCACCATACCAGGGGGCCCACGAGCAGTACTTC | TRBJ2-7 | TRBV18 | - | TRBD1
CASRTIMTGFAQPQHF | TGTGCCAGTAGGACGATAATGACAGGGTTTGCCCAGCCCCAGCATTTT | TRBJ1-5 | TRBV19 | - | TRBD1
CASSLEIAGGETQYF | TGCGCCAGCAGCTTGGAGATAGCGGGGGGAGAGACCCAGTACTTC | TRBJ2-5 | TRBV5-1 | - | TRBD2
CASSNYGRDTQYF | TGTGCCAGCAGCAACTACGGTAGAGATACGCAGTATTTT | TRBJ2-3 | TRBV5-4 | - | -
CAISDPGRVSGANVLTF | TGTGCCATCAGTGATCCCGGACGGGTCTCTGGGGCCAACGTCCTGACTTTC | TRBJ2-6 | TRBV10-3 | - | -
CASSFLLNSNQPQHF | TGTGCCAGCAGCTTTCTCCTGAATAGCAATCAGCCCCAGCATTTT | TRBJ1-5 | TRBV28 | - | -
CASSRTGFGEKLFF | TGTGCCAGCAGCCGGACAGGGTTTGGTGAAAAACTGTTTTTT | TRBJ1-4 | TRBV6-5 | - | TRBD1
CASSLDTSGGFF | TGTGCCAGCAGCTTGGATACTAGCGGGGGCTTCTTC | TRBJ2-1 | TRBV5-4 | - | TRBD2
CASSVSGTVQRGYTF | TGTGCCAGCAGTGTATCCGGGACAGTACAGAGAGGCTACACCTTC | TRBJ1-2 | TRBV6-5 | - | TRBD1
CASSLGMRQYF | TGTGCCAGCAGCCTAGGGATGCGGCAGTACTTC | TRBJ2-7 | TRBV6-6 | - | -
CASSLAWPEAFF | TGTGCCAGCAGCTTAGCGTGGCCTGAAGCTTTCTTT | TRBJ1-1 | TRBV7-9 | - | -
CATSRATRAETQYF | TGTGCCACCAGCAGAGCGACTAGAGCAGAGACCCAGTACTTC | TRBJ2-5 | TRBV15 | - | -